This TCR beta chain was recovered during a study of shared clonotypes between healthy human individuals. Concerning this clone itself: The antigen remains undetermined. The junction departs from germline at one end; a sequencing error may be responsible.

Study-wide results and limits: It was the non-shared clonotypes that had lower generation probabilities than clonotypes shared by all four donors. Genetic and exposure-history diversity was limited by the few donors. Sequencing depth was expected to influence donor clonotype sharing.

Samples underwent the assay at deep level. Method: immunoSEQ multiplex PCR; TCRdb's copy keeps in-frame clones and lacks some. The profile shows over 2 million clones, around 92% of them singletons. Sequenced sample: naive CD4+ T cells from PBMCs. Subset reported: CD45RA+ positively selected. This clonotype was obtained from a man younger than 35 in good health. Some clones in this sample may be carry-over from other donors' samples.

The CDR3: CAWTPGLAGGRLF. In DNA, the CDR3 is TGTGCCTGGACTCCGGGACTAGCGGGAGGAAGACTCTTC. The chain is built from TRBV30 and TRBJ2-1; 15 bases match TRBD2. CDR3 length equals 13 residues. The germline V gene has CDR1 GTSNPN and CDR2 SVGIG (reference sequence).